Following are 27 T cell receptor beta chains from one sample sequenced in a study of blood T cell repertoires in COVID-19. Here immunoSEQ multiplex PCR was the method, and the copy in TCRdb shows in-frame clones only, minus some. The table lists about 440,000 clones, 88% of them singletons, with roughly 12% in the top ten. Sequenced material: peripheral blood. The receptors stem from a woman aged 45 to 65 with COVID-19, enrolled during active disease.

This chain connects TRBV5-1 to TRBJ1-1; no definite D call. CDR1 and CDR2 (germline): SGHRS, YFSETQ. The CDR3 sequence is 15 residues long. V lost 4 bases, J lost 1 base, and 14 bases lay in between. Here the CDR3 reads CASSAEGPGNTEAFF. CDR3 nucleotide sequence: TGCGCCAGCAGCGCCGAGGGCCCGGGGAACACTGAAGCTTTCTTT.

CDR3 DNA: TGTGCCAGCAGCTTATTAGCAGGGGGCGCGTCCTACGAGCAGTACTTC. Protein: CASSLLAGGASYEQYF. The rearrangement joins TRBV7-8 to TRBJ2-7, with TRBD1 matching 8 bases. The length of the CDR3 is 16 residues. In germline, CDR1 is SGHVS, CDR2 FQNEAQ. The trim removed 2 bases at V and 1 base at J, leaving 7 bases unmatched.

On this clone: The sample has other DNA sequences that encode this CDR3 too. This sequence joins TRBV28 and TRBJ1-2, with D unclear. V was shortened by 5 bases and J by 2 bases, with 3 bases between the two germline ends. This CDR3 contains 11 residues. The germline V gene has CDR1 MDHEN and CDR2 SYDVKM. CDR3 loop: CASSSNYGYTF. CDR3 bases: TGTGCCAGCAGTAGCAACTATGGCTACACCTTC.

This chain links TRBV20-1 with TRBJ2-1; 8 nucleotides align to TRBD2. Losses at the gene ends were 3 bases for V and 3 bases for J; bases not matched to a gene: 4. The CDR3 covers 14 residues. The germline V gene has CDR1 DFQATT and CDR2 SNEGSKA (reference sequence). The CDR3 loop is CSASRAGDYNEQFF. CDR3 bases: TGCAGTGCTAGTCGAGCGGGGGACTACAATGAGCAGTTCTTC.

The CDR3 nucleotides are TGTGCCAGCAGCTTAGCAAGCCAAGATACGCAGTATTTT. Protein product: CASSLASQDTQYF. The rearrangement links TRBV7-2 to TRBJ2-3; no clear D. Per the germline V gene, CDR1 is SGHTA and CDR2 is FQGNSA. Trimming left V 0 bases short and J 5 bases short, with 6 bases between. The CDR3 runs 13 residues.

The rearrangement links TRBV19 to TRBJ1-1; D perhaps matches TRBD1 (6 bases). The CDR3 extends over 16 amino acids. Trimming removed 6 bases at V and 1 base at J, with 18 bases between. Germline assignment: CDR1 LNHDA and CDR2 SQIVND (reference sequence). This CDR3 is CASSLGGGRGNTEAFF. For the CDR3, the DNA is TGTGCCAGTAGCTTAGGCGGGGGGCGCGGGAACACTGAAGCTTTCTTT.

The chain employs TRBV5-1 and TRBJ1-2; D is unclear. V shed 0 bases and J shed 4 bases, with 10 bases lying between them. The CDR3 sequence is 14 residues long. The germline CDR1 and CDR2 sequences are SGHRS and YFSETQ. CDR3 nucleotide sequence: TGCGCCAGCAGCTTGGGAAGTCTCGGCTATGGCTACACCTTC. Protein sequence: CASSLGSLGYGYTF. Looking up the rest from reference TRBV5-1 and TRBJ1-2 gives the full variable domain: KAGVTQTPRYLIKTRGQQVTLSCSPISGHRSVSWYQQTPGQGLQFLFEYFSETQRNKGNFPGRFSGRQFSNSRSEMNVSTLELGDSALYLCASSLGSLGYGYTFGSGTRLTVV.

The V gene is TRBV7-2, the J gene TRBJ1-6; tentatively, D is TRBD1 (6 bases). Germline loops: CDR1 SGHTA, CDR2 FQGNSA. The germline V and J ends were trimmed by 5 bases and 6 bases, with 14 bases remaining between them. The CDR3 sequence is 15 residues long. CDR3 loop: CASSLRQGPNSPLHF. The CDR3 DNA follows: TGTGCCAGCAGCCTCCGGCAGGGGCCTAATTCACCCCTCCACTTT.

V usage is TRBV11-1 and J usage is TRBJ1-2; the match to TRBD1 covers 8 bases. CDR1 SGHAT and CDR2 FQDESV come from the germline V gene (reference sequence). CDR3 size: 15 residues. V shed 5 bases, J shed 3 bases, and the junction held 8 bases outside the gene matches. The CDR3 sequence: CASSPGQGGYYGYTF. For the CDR3, the DNA is TGTGCCAGCAGCCCAGGACAGGGAGGCTACTATGGCTACACCTTC.

CDR3 region: CASSLSVLYSGNTIYF. CDR3 in DNA: TGTGCCAGCAGCTTATCGGTCCTTTACTCTGGAAACACCATATATTTT. The chain links TRBV7-8 to TRBJ1-3; D remains ambiguous. The germline CDR1 and CDR2 sequences are SGHVS and FQNEAQ. This CDR3 contains 16 residues. Trimming removed 2 bases at V and 0 bases at J, with 11 bases between.

J is TRBJ1-5 and V is TRBV2; D is uncertain. Germline CDR1 reads SNHLY; CDR2 reads FYNNEI. Trimming took off 3 bases at V and 5 bases at J, with 8 bases between the two ends. This CDR3 is built from 13 residues. The CDR3: CASSEQDYQPQHF. The CDR3 DNA follows: TGTGCCAGCAGTGAGCAGGACTATCAGCCCCAGCATTTT.

Only a few counts were recorded for this clone. The chain combines TRBV5-1 with TRBJ1-2; D ambiguous. This CDR3 has 14 residues. Germline CDR1 is SGHRS and CDR2 is YFSETQ. Deletions cut 0 bases from V and 8 bases from J, with 14 bases between. CDR3 sequence reads: CASSLVRRVWGYTF. Written as DNA, the CDR3 is TGCGCCAGCAGCTTGGTACGACGGGTCTGGGGCTACACCTTC.

The chain carries TRBV5-1 and TRBJ2-7; 8 bases fit TRBD2. Losses at the gene ends were 0 bases for V and 4 bases for J; bases not matched to a gene: 6. The CDR3 runs 15 residues. Germline-derived CDR1 and CDR2 are SGHRS and YFSETQ. CDR3 DNA sequence: TGCGCCAGCAGCTTGGCCGGGACTAGACAGTACGAGCAGTACTTC. As protein: CASSLAGTRQYEQYF.

This chain links TRBV19 with TRBJ1-5; a possible D gene is TRBD1 (5 bases). The V end was cut by 5 bases, the J end by 0 bases, with 11 bases between. The CDR3 is 15 residues long. From germline, CDR1 is LNHDA and CDR2 SQIVND (reference sequence). The CDR3 DNA is TGTGCCAGTAGTCCTCAGGGATATAGCAATCAGCCCCAGCATTTT. This gives the protein CASSPQGYSNQPQHF.

The J gene is TRBJ1-2, the V gene TRBV11-2; TRBD1 agrees at 9 bases. Germline V CDR1 and CDR2: SGHAT, FQNNGV. Losses at the gene ends were 5 bases for V and 8 bases for J; bases not matched to a gene: 9. This CDR3 is built from 14 residues. This chain's CDR3 is CASSPSGQGMGYTF. The CDR3 bases are TGTGCCAGCAGCCCTTCGGGACAGGGAATGGGCTACACCTTC.

The gene calls are TRBV28 and TRBJ2-1, with TRBD1 as a possible D gene (5 bases). The germline V and J ends were trimmed by 6 bases and 7 bases, with 16 bases remaining between them. Germline assignment: CDR1 MDHEN and CDR2 SYDVKM. CDR3 length equals 14 residues. The DNA for the CDR3 is TGTGCCAGCAGGTCCCAGGGAAGGGGAAATGAGCAGTTCTTC. Its translation is CASRSQGRGNEQFF.

V and J are TRBV6-1 and TRBJ1-6, with unresolved D. CDR3 size: 15 residues. From germline, CDR1 is MNHNS and CDR2 SASEGT. The germline V and J ends were trimmed by 3 bases and 0 bases, with 6 bases remaining between them. The DNA for the CDR3 is TGTGCCAGCAGTGACACGGGCTCCTATAATTCACCCCTCCACTTT. Amino acids: CASSDTGSYNSPLHF.

This chain uses TRBV24-1 with TRBJ2-5; the match to TRBD1 covers 7 bases. The ends lost 1 base at V and 3 bases at J; junction bases unmatched: 7. Germline V gives CDR1 KGHDR, CDR2 SFDVKD. The CDR3 is 16 residues long. The CDR3 loop reads CATSDFGTAEKETQYF. In DNA, the CDR3 is TGTGCCACCAGTGATTTTGGGACAGCCGAGAAAGAGACCCAGTACTTC.

To note about this clone: The same CDR3 arises from other DNA sequences in this sample as well. The gene calls are TRBV30 and TRBJ1-5; D gene unclear. The CDR3 runs 13 residues. Trimming removed 1 base from V and 4 bases from J, with 8 bases in between. From germline, CDR1 is GTSNPN and CDR2 SVGIG (reference sequence). The CDR3 DNA is TGTGCCTGGAGTGGGCAGTCTAATCAGCCCCAGCATTTT. Translation: CAWSGQSNQPQHF.

The chain combines TRBV4-1 with TRBJ1-3; D gene uncertain. The CDR3 is 16 amino acids. Trimming shortened V by 2 bases and J by 3 bases, and 14 bases separated the two germline ends. Germline values: CDR1 MGHRA, CDR2 YSYEKL. The CDR3 region is CASSQSGSTGGNTIYF. CDR3 sequence (DNA): TGCGCCAGCAGCCAATCCGGAAGCACGGGTGGAAACACCATATATTTT.

This clone was recorded only once. This rearrangement joins TRBV4-1 to TRBJ1-3; weak D call: TRBD1 (6 bases). Trimming pared 3 bases from V and 4 bases from J, leaving 16 bases between. CDR3 length equals 16 residues. Looked up from germline, CDR1 is MGHRA and CDR2 is YSYEKL. CDR3: CASSHRAPRGGNTIYF. The CDR3 DNA reads as TGCGCCAGCAGCCACCGGGCTCCGAGGGGGGGAAACACCATATATTTT.

There are a few counts of this clone. The chain combines TRBV30 with TRBJ1-5, with D possibly TRBD1 on 6 matching bases. This CDR3 contains 13 residues. V was cut by 4 bases and J by 7 bases, with 14 bases left in between. The germline gives CDR1 GTSNPN, CDR2 SVGIG (reference sequence). CDR3 nucleotides: TGTGCCTGGACCACAGGGACCGGACAGCCCCAGCATTTT. Translated: CAWTTGTGQPQHF. Based on the CDR3 plus reference TRBV30 and TRBJ1-5, the full variable domain is SQTIHQWPATLVQPVGSPLSLECTVEGTSNPNLYWYRQAAGRGLQLLFYSVGIGQISSEVPQNLSASRPQDRQFILSSKKLLLSDSGFYLCAWTTGTGQPQHFGDGTRLSIL.

The chain recombines TRBV11-2 with TRBJ1-1, with 11 nucleotides matching TRBD1. The V segment lost 5 bases and the J segment 5 bases; nucleotides outside the gene matches: 4. The CDR3 spans 14 residues. Germline values: CDR1 SGHAT, CDR2 FQNNGV. The CDR3 reads CASSTGQGATEAFF. The CDR3 DNA follows: TGTGCCAGCAGCACCGGACAGGGGGCGACTGAAGCTTTCTTT.

In its sample, this clone was seen a few times. J is TRBJ2-2 and V is TRBV2, with D unresolved. The CDR3 sequence is 12 residues long. From germline, CDR1 is SNHLY and CDR2 FYNNEI. V lost 5 bases to trimming and J lost 8 bases, with 9 bases between them. CDR3 DNA: TGTGCCAGCAGTAACACCGCAGGGGAGCTGTTTTTT. It yields the protein CASSNTAGELFF.

The rearrangement joins TRBV12-5 to TRBJ1-6; no clear D gene. Germline values: CDR1 LGHNT, CDR2 FRNRAP. V was cut by 2 bases and J by 8 bases, with 10 bases left in between. The CDR3 has 14 amino acids. CDR3 protein: CASGLSPPDSPLHF. The DNA of the CDR3 is TGTGCTAGTGGTTTGAGCCCCCCGGATTCACCCCTCCACTTT.

The V call is TRBV5-1, the J call TRBJ2-2; possibly TRBD1 for D (5 bases). CDR3 length: 16 residues. V shed 0 bases and J shed 4 bases, with 13 bases lying between them. Per germline, CDR1 SGHRS and CDR2 YFSETQ. CDR3 in DNA: TGCGCCAGCAGCTTGGGGCAGGGAAATCCCACCGGGGAGCTGTTTTTT. This sequence encodes CASSLGQGNPTGELFF.

The chain combines TRBV24-1 with TRBJ1-2, with 7 bases aligning to TRBD1. V was pared by 4 bases and J by 7 bases, with 5 bases of the junction left unmatched. Germline V CDR1 and CDR2: KGHDR, SFDVKD. This CDR3 has 13 amino acids. The CDR3 DNA reads TGTGCCACCAGTGACGGGACAGAACGTGGCTACACCTTC. Amino acid sequence: CATSDGTERGYTF.